Listed here are 15 T cell receptor beta chains from one sample, sequenced in a study of technical replicates of blood from a few donors. Profiled with immunoSEQ multiplex PCR; TCRdb holds only in-frame clones, not every one. The sample has 60,000 to 80,000 clones; 89% are singletons. Material for sequencing was PBMCs. These receptors all come from a human donor in good health. Some clones in this sample may be carry-over from other donors' samples.

The V call is TRBV27, the J call TRBJ1-5, with D possibly being TRBD1 (5 bases). In germline, CDR1 is MNHEY, CDR2 SMNVEV (reference sequence). The CDR3 loop spans 14 amino acids. The germline V and J ends were trimmed by 5 bases and 4 bases, with 12 bases remaining between them. As DNA, the CDR3 is TGTGCCAGCAGTGCCTTCCAGGGAAATCAGCCCCAGCATTTT. Residues: CASSAFQGNQPQHF.

This rearrangement joins TRBV9 to TRBJ2-7, with TRBD1 identical over 8 bases. V lost 0 bases, J lost 0 bases, and 5 bases stayed unmatched. Germline CDR1 SGDLS, CDR2 YYNGEE. The CDR3 runs 16 residues. The CDR3 DNA sequence: TGTGCCAGCAGCGTAGGTTGGGACAGGAGCTCCTACGAGCAGTACTTC. As protein: CASSVGWDRSSYEQYF.

CDR3 DNA sequence: TGTGCCAGCAGTGAGAGACAGGCCGGGCCCTACAATGAGCAGTTCTTC. Protein: CASSERQAGPYNEQFF. The chain has TRBV6-1 and TRBJ2-1; D may be TRBD1 (6 bases). CDR1 and CDR2 (germline): MNHNS, SASEGT. This CDR3 comprises 16 residues. V was trimmed by 3 bases and J by 2 bases, leaving 14 bases between them.

CDR3 region: CASSEGWTGAFNQPQHF. The CDR3 coding sequence is TGTGCCAGCAGTGAAGGTTGGACAGGGGCTTTCAATCAGCCCCAGCATTTT. The V and J genes are TRBV6-1 and TRBJ1-5; 9 bases line up with TRBD1. This CDR3 has 17 amino acids. Germline CDR1 and CDR2: MNHNS and SASEGT. V trimming: 1 base; J trimming: 3 bases; junction bases outside the gene matches: 7.

The table lists this clone with a count of one. The chain is built from TRBV6-1 and TRBJ2-3; D gene uncertain. V lost 8 bases, J lost 1 base, and 16 bases lay in between. Germline V gene sequence: CDR1 MNHNS, CDR2 SASEGT. The CDR3 contains 15 residues. The CDR3 DNA reads as TGTGCCAGCGTATTCGGTCAGGTTGGCACAGATACGCAGTATTTT. It yields the protein CASVFGQVGTDTQYF.

The rearrangement links TRBV7-2 to TRBJ2-1; 7 positions match TRBD1. There are 15 residues in the CDR3. CDR1 is SGHTA and CDR2 is FQGNSA in the germline V gene. The J segment lost 2 bases and the V segment lost 2 bases, leaving 3 bases of the junction unmatched. The CDR3 loop is CASSLNRGTYNEQFF. The CDR3 bases are TGTGCCAGCAGCTTAAACAGGGGAACCTACAATGAGCAGTTCTTC.

The J gene is TRBJ2-1, the V gene TRBV11-2; TRBD1 matches 12 bases. V dropped 5 bases and J dropped 9; count of bases not matched to a gene: 11. Germline CDR1 reads SGHAT; CDR2 reads FQNNGV. The CDR3 consists of 16 residues. The CDR3 spells CASSPRDRGRLGEQFF. The CDR3 coding sequence is TGTGCCAGCAGCCCTCGGGACAGGGGGCGCTTAGGTGAGCAGTTCTTC.

The chain joins TRBV5-5 to TRBJ2-7, with D maybe TRBD1 (5 bases). CDR1 is SGHKS and CDR2 is YYEKEE in the germline V gene (reference sequence). CDR3 length equals 15 residues. V dropped 0 bases and J dropped 0 bases, with 10 bases sitting between them. The CDR3 here is CASSLVVGPSYEQYF. DNA for the CDR3: TGTGCCAGCAGCTTGGTTGTGGGGCCCTCCTACGAGCAGTACTTC.

The V gene is TRBV5-1, the J gene TRBJ2-5, with 11 bases identical to TRBD2. Germline loops: CDR1 SGHRS, CDR2 YFSETQ. The CDR3 spans 17 residues. The ends lost 0 bases at V and 3 bases at J; junction bases unmatched: 7. The CDR3 region is CASSLGSSGRAKETQYF. Written as DNA, the CDR3 is TGCGCCAGCAGCTTGGGTAGTAGCGGGAGGGCCAAAGAGACCCAGTACTTC.

The gene calls are TRBV4-3 and TRBJ2-1; D may be TRBD1 (5 bases). The germline V gene encodes CDR1 LGHNA and CDR2 YSLEER. The germline V and J ends were trimmed by 1 base and 10 bases, with 17 bases remaining between them. The CDR3 is 15 amino acids. In DNA form, the CDR3 reads TGCGCCAGCAGCCAAGGGCTAGTAGGGGTAGGGGAGCAGTTCTTC. This sequence encodes CASSQGLVGVGEQFF.

The table lists this clone with a count of one. The V and J genes are TRBV4-3 and TRBJ2-1; 7 nucleotides align to TRBD2. This CDR3 comprises 13 residues. The germline V gene has CDR1 LGHNA and CDR2 YSLEER. V was clipped by 4 bases and J by 8 bases; unmatched bases: 5. CDR3 DNA: TGCGCCAGCAGCCCTAGGGGAGGGGATGAGCAGTTCTTC. Its translation is CASSPRGGDEQFF.

In its sample, this clone was seen once. The chain couples TRBV27 to TRBJ2-4, with 9 nucleotides matching TRBD2. The V gene end was trimmed by 4 bases and the J gene end by 1 base; junction bases not matched to a gene: 5. This CDR3 contains 16 residues. CDR1 is MNHEY, CDR2 SMNVEV, per germline (reference sequence). The CDR3 loop is CASSSFSGSAKNIQYF. CDR3 sequence (DNA): TGTGCCAGCAGTTCCTTTAGCGGGAGCGCCAAAAACATTCAGTACTTC.

For the CDR3, the DNA is TGTGCCAGCAGTGGAGGGGGCTCGGGTGAAAAACTGTTTTTT. It codes for CASSGGGSGEKLFF. The genes are TRBV6-1 and TRBJ1-4, with 7 bases aligning to TRBD1. Germline V gives CDR1 MNHNS, CDR2 SASEGT. The CDR3 runs 14 residues. V lost 4 bases, J lost 7 bases, and 6 bases stayed unmatched.

This rearrangement joins TRBV7-9 to TRBJ2-1; TRBD2 might be the D (5 bases). The CDR3 consists of 15 residues. Trimming stripped 8 bases from V and 2 bases from J, with 16 bases between. Looked up from germline, CDR1 is SEHNR and CDR2 is FQNEAQ (reference sequence). The CDR3 nucleotides are TGTGCCAGCGAGTACCAAGCGGAAACCTACAATGAGCAGTTCTTC. Translating gives CASEYQAETYNEQFF.

The chain joins TRBV29-1 to TRBJ2-5; 7 positions match TRBD1. This CDR3 comprises 14 residues. V shed 7 bases, J shed 4 bases, and the junction held 12 bases outside the gene matches. The germline V gene encodes CDR1 SQVTM and CDR2 ANQGSEA. The CDR3: CSAQQGTPPETQYF. CDR3 bases: TGCAGCGCACAACAGGGGACCCCCCCAGAGACCCAGTACTTC.